Listed below are T cell receptor beta chains from one sample, sequenced in a study of blood T cell repertoires in COVID-19. Profiled with immunoSEQ multiplex PCR; TCRdb holds only in-frame clones, not every one. Among about 100,000 clones, approximately 92% were seen once, and the ten largest hold 5.7%. The sample taken for sequencing was peripheral blood. The receptors come from a man in his fifties with active COVID-19. CDR3s include the opening cysteine and the closing phenylalanine or tryptophan. The D gene is left open where the match is weak. Not every row has a clone size; where given, it reads once, few, many or a size class.

clone size: NA
J gene: TRBJ2-3
CDR3 length: 12
V gene: TRBV10-2
D gene: NA
CDR3 DNA: TGCGCCAGCAGCTACGTGACAGATACGCAGTATTTT
CDR3 protein: CASSYVTDTQYF

clone size: NA
J gene: TRBJ1-1
CDR3 length: 13
V gene: TRBV12-3/TRBV12-4
D gene: TRBD1
CDR3 DNA: TGTGCCAGCATTCCGGGACAGGGGACTGAAGCTTTCTTT
CDR3 protein: CASIPGQGTEAFF

clone size: NA
J gene: TRBJ2-1
CDR3 length: 17
V gene: TRBV7-9
D gene: TRBD2
CDR3 DNA: TGTGCCAGCAGCTTAGTGGGTAGCGGGAGCTCCTACAATGAGCAGTTCTTC
CDR3 protein: CASSLVGSGSSYNEQFF

clone size: NA
J gene: TRBJ1-6
CDR3 length: 14
V gene: TRBV18
D gene: NA
CDR3 DNA: TGTGCCAGCTCACCGGAGAGGGCGAGCTCACCCCTCCACTTT
CDR3 protein: CASSPERASSPLHF

clone size: NA
J gene: TRBJ2-7
CDR3 length: 19
V gene: TRBV11-2
D gene: TRBD2
CDR3 DNA: TGTGCCAGCAGCTTAGAGAGGACTAGCGGAGGTCCCACCCACTACGAGCAGTACTTC
CDR3 protein: CASSLERTSGGPTHYEQYF

clone size: NA
J gene: TRBJ1-2
CDR3 length: 13
V gene: TRBV15
D gene: NA
CDR3 DNA: TGTGCCACCAGCAGAGGGGGAGGCTATGGCTACACCTTC
CDR3 protein: CATSRGGGYGYTF

clone size: NA
J gene: TRBJ2-1
CDR3 length: 14
V gene: TRBV10-3
D gene: TRBD2
CDR3 DNA: TGTGCCATCAATATGCGGGAGGGAGTAGTTGAGCAGTTCTTC
CDR3 protein: CAINMREGVVEQFF

clone size: NA
J gene: TRBJ2-7
CDR3 length: 15
V gene: TRBV2
D gene: TRBD1
CDR3 DNA: TGTGCCAGCAGTGAAGGTGGGGGACAGGGCTACGAGCAGTACTTC
CDR3 protein: CASSEGGGQGYEQYF

clone size: NA
J gene: TRBJ2-2
CDR3 length: 15
V gene: TRBV30
D gene: NA
CDR3 DNA: TGTGCCTGGAGTCACCTAGAAGCGTCCACCGGGGAGCTGTTTTTT
CDR3 protein: CAWSHLEASTGELFF

clone size: NA
J gene: TRBJ2-1
CDR3 length: 16
V gene: TRBV5-1
D gene: TRBD2
CDR3 DNA: TGCGCCAGCAGCTTGGCCGAGCGGGAGGGTTTAGGTGAGCAGTTCTTC
CDR3 protein: CASSLAEREGLGEQFF

clone size: NA
J gene: TRBJ2-1
CDR3 length: 16
V gene: TRBV6-6
D gene: TRBD1
CDR3 DNA: TGTGCCAGCACCTACAGGGGTGCCGGCTCCTACAATGAGCAGTTCTTC
CDR3 protein: CASTYRGAGSYNEQFF

clone size: NA
J gene: TRBJ2-1
CDR3 length: 15
V gene: TRBV2
D gene: TRBD2
CDR3 DNA: TGTGCCAGCAGTCCCTGGACTAGCGGGAGCAATGAGCAGTTCTTC
CDR3 protein: CASSPWTSGSNEQFF

clone size: NA
J gene: TRBJ2-7
CDR3 length: 16
V gene: TRBV27
D gene: TRBD2
CDR3 DNA: TGTGCCAGCAGTCTAATTTCTAGCGGGAGCTCCTACGAGCAGTACTTC
CDR3 protein: CASSLISSGSSYEQYF

clone size: NA
J gene: TRBJ2-1
CDR3 length: 14
V gene: TRBV2
D gene: TRBD2
CDR3 DNA: TGTGCCAGCAGTTTACGGACTAGCGACAATGAGCAGTTCTTC
CDR3 protein: CASSLRTSDNEQFF

clone size: NA
J gene: TRBJ2-5
CDR3 length: 15
V gene: TRBV7-6
D gene: NA
CDR3 DNA: TGTGCCAGCAGTACGCCGACTAGATTTGAGGAGACCCAGTACTTC
CDR3 protein: CASSTPTRFEETQYF

clone size: NA
J gene: TRBJ1-1
CDR3 length: 14
V gene: TRBV6-5
D gene: TRBD1
CDR3 DNA: TGTGCCAGCACCCCCGGGACAGGGAGGACTGAAGCTTTCTTT
CDR3 protein: CASTPGTGRTEAFF

clone size: NA
J gene: TRBJ1-3
CDR3 length: 19
V gene: TRBV28
D gene: TRBD1
CDR3 DNA: TGTGCCAGCAGTCCCCCGGGACAGATACCAACCAGCTCTGGAAACACCATATATTTT
CDR3 protein: CASSPPGQIPTSSGNTIYF

clone size: NA
J gene: TRBJ2-7
CDR3 length: 15
V gene: TRBV3-1/TRBV3-2
D gene: NA
CDR3 DNA: TGTGCCAGCAGCCGAGATGGGGGGGCACCAGGCGAGCAGTACTTC
CDR3 protein: CASSRDGGAPGEQYF

clone size: once
J gene: TRBJ2-1
CDR3 length: 17
V gene: TRBV18
D gene: TRBD2
CDR3 DNA: TGTGCCAGCTCACCGGTTTACCCTAGCGGGAGAAACAATGAGCAGTTCTTC
CDR3 protein: CASSPVYPSGRNNEQFF

clone size: NA
J gene: TRBJ2-1
CDR3 length: 16
V gene: TRBV6-5
D gene: TRBD2
CDR3 DNA: TGTGCCAGCAGTTACGGGAGCGGGAGCGGTTACAATGAGCAGTTCTTC
CDR3 protein: CASSYGSGSGYNEQFF

clone size: NA
J gene: TRBJ2-2
CDR3 length: 14
V gene: TRBV9
D gene: NA
CDR3 DNA: TGTGCCAGCAGCCGACAGTGGGCGACCGGGGAGCTGTTTTTT
CDR3 protein: CASSRQWATGELFF

clone size: NA
J gene: TRBJ1-5
CDR3 length: 13
V gene: TRBV30
D gene: TRBD1
CDR3 DNA: TGTGCCTGGGCGCAGGGGGCCGATCAGCCCCAGCATTTT
CDR3 protein: CAWAQGADQPQHF

clone size: NA
J gene: TRBJ2-2
CDR3 length: 13
V gene: TRBV5-1
D gene: NA
CDR3 DNA: TGCGCCAGCAGCTCAGGGGATACCGGGGAGCTGTTTTTT
CDR3 protein: CASSSGDTGELFF

clone size: NA
J gene: TRBJ2-5
CDR3 length: 15
V gene: TRBV6-5
D gene: TRBD2
CDR3 DNA: TGTGCCAGCAGTTCCGGGGGGTACCCTCAAGAGACCCAGTACTTC
CDR3 protein: CASSSGGYPQETQYF

clone size: NA
J gene: TRBJ2-3
CDR3 length: 15
V gene: TRBV9
D gene: NA
CDR3 DNA: TGTGCCAGCAGCGCACAGCACTCTAGCACAGATACGCAGTATTTT
CDR3 protein: CASSAQHSSTDTQYF

clone size: NA
J gene: TRBJ1-2
CDR3 length: 15
V gene: TRBV28
D gene: NA
CDR3 DNA: TGTGCCAGCAAGTTTATGTTGGCAGGGCGATATGGCTACACCTTC
CDR3 protein: CASKFMLAGRYGYTF

clone size: once
J gene: TRBJ2-7
CDR3 length: 16
V gene: TRBV28
D gene: TRBD2
CDR3 DNA: TGTGCCAGCAGGCCGGGACTAGCGGGAGTTCTCTACGAGCAGTACTTC
CDR3 protein: CASRPGLAGVLYEQYF

clone size: NA
J gene: TRBJ1-2
CDR3 length: 14
V gene: TRBV27
D gene: NA
CDR3 DNA: TGTGCCAGCAGTTGGGGGCCAACTAACTATGGCTACACCTTC
CDR3 protein: CASSWGPTNYGYTF

clone size: NA
J gene: TRBJ2-7
CDR3 length: 15
V gene: TRBV19
D gene: NA
CDR3 DNA: TGTGCCAGTAGTCAGGGGACCCCACGCCCCTACGAGCAGTACTTC
CDR3 protein: CASSQGTPRPYEQYF

clone size: NA
J gene: TRBJ1-2
CDR3 length: 13
V gene: TRBV7-9
D gene: NA
CDR3 DNA: TGTGCCAGCAGCCCAACAGGGAACTATGGCTACACCTTC
CDR3 protein: CASSPTGNYGYTF

clone size: NA
J gene: TRBJ2-5
CDR3 length: 16
V gene: TRBV6-1
D gene: NA
CDR3 DNA: TGTGCCAGCAGTGAAATGCACTCTTCCACCCAAGAGACCCAGTACTTC
CDR3 protein: CASSEMHSSTQETQYF

clone size: NA
J gene: TRBJ2-2
CDR3 length: 17
V gene: TRBV19
D gene: TRBD2
CDR3 DNA: TGTGCCAGTAGTCCAAGGACTAGCGGGAGTCCCACCGGGGAGCTGTTTTTT
CDR3 protein: CASSPRTSGSPTGELFF

clone size: once
J gene: TRBJ2-1
CDR3 length: 16
V gene: TRBV5-6
D gene: TRBD2
CDR3 DNA: TGTGCCAGCAGCTTGGGCGGGACTAGCGGGATCAATGAGCAGTTCTTC
CDR3 protein: CASSLGGTSGINEQFF

clone size: NA
J gene: TRBJ2-3
CDR3 length: 15
V gene: TRBV7-2
D gene: NA
CDR3 DNA: TGTGCCAGCAGCTCACAGCCGCGTTTCACAGATACGCAGTATTTT
CDR3 protein: CASSSQPRFTDTQYF

clone size: NA
J gene: TRBJ1-4
CDR3 length: 14
V gene: TRBV19
D gene: TRBD1
CDR3 DNA: TGTGCCAGTAGTACCGGACAGGGGGATGAAAAACTGTTTTTT
CDR3 protein: CASSTGQGDEKLFF

clone size: NA
J gene: TRBJ2-2
CDR3 length: 14
V gene: TRBV4-2
D gene: NA
CDR3 DNA: TGTGCCAGCAGCCGGGACTCCAACACCGGGGAGCTGTTTTTT
CDR3 protein: CASSRDSNTGELFF

clone size: few
J gene: TRBJ1-2
CDR3 length: 13
V gene: TRBV3-1/TRBV3-2
D gene: NA
CDR3 DNA: TGTGCCAGCAGCCAAGATCGGAGCCATGGCTACACCTTC
CDR3 protein: CASSQDRSHGYTF

clone size: once
J gene: TRBJ1-6
CDR3 length: 14
V gene: TRBV5-1
D gene: TRBD1
CDR3 DNA: TGCGCCAGCAGCTCACAGGGGGGAAATTCACCCCTCCACTTT
CDR3 protein: CASSSQGGNSPLHF

clone size: NA
J gene: TRBJ2-7
CDR3 length: 15
V gene: TRBV3-1/TRBV3-2
D gene: TRBD1
CDR3 DNA: TGTGCCAGCAGCCAAGATCAACAGGGGGCGGGTGAGCAGTACTTC
CDR3 protein: CASSQDQQGAGEQYF

clone size: NA
J gene: TRBJ2-7
CDR3 length: 14
V gene: TRBV28
D gene: NA
CDR3 DNA: TGTGCCAGCATAGGCGGGACGGCCCTCGGAATCCAGTACTTC
CDR3 protein: CASIGGTALGIQYF

clone size: NA
J gene: TRBJ2-5
CDR3 length: 15
V gene: TRBV3-1/TRBV3-2
D gene: NA
CDR3 DNA: TGTGCCAGCAGCCGCATGACAGTACCCCAAGAGACCCAGTACTTC
CDR3 protein: CASSRMTVPQETQYF

clone size: NA
J gene: TRBJ2-7
CDR3 length: 14
V gene: TRBV6-5
D gene: NA
CDR3 DNA: TGTGCCAGCAGTTACCGAGCGTCCTCCTACGAGCAGTACTTC
CDR3 protein: CASSYRASSYEQYF

clone size: once
J gene: TRBJ2-5
CDR3 length: 15
V gene: TRBV5-6
D gene: NA
CDR3 DNA: TGTGCCAGCAGCCTTCCCGGGACACTACAAGAGACCCAGTACTTC
CDR3 protein: CASSLPGTLQETQYF

clone size: NA
J gene: TRBJ2-5
CDR3 length: 16
V gene: TRBV19
D gene: NA
CDR3 DNA: TGTGCCAGTAGTGTCCGACAGGTGGGCGGGTTAGCGACCCAGTACTTC
CDR3 protein: CASSVRQVGGLATQYF

clone size: NA
J gene: TRBJ2-1
CDR3 length: 16
V gene: TRBV11-2
D gene: TRBD2
CDR3 DNA: TGTGCCAGCAGCTTAGTTATAGCGGGACTACGGAATGAGCAGTTCTTC
CDR3 protein: CASSLVIAGLRNEQFF

clone size: NA
J gene: TRBJ2-7
CDR3 length: 15
V gene: TRBV28
D gene: TRBD2
CDR3 DNA: TGTGCCAGCAGTCACGGACTAGAGGGCACCTACGAGCAGTACTTC
CDR3 protein: CASSHGLEGTYEQYF

clone size: NA
J gene: TRBJ1-2
CDR3 length: 12
V gene: TRBV7-9
D gene: NA
CDR3 DNA: TGTGCCAGCAGCTTTGACAGCCATGGCTACACCTTC
CDR3 protein: CASSFDSHGYTF

clone size: NA
J gene: TRBJ1-4
CDR3 length: 16
V gene: TRBV5-4
D gene: TRBD1
CDR3 DNA: TGTGCCAGCAGCCTGACAGGGGACGCAACTAATGAAAAACTGTTTTTT
CDR3 protein: CASSLTGDATNEKLFF

clone size: NA
J gene: TRBJ2-3
CDR3 length: 17
V gene: TRBV6-2/TRBV6-3
D gene: NA
CDR3 DNA: TGTGCCAGCAGCTCGGGACTTCTCCAAACCCTAGCAAATACGCAGTATTTT
CDR3 protein: CASSSGLLQTLANTQYF

clone size: NA
J gene: TRBJ2-1
CDR3 length: 14
V gene: TRBV18
D gene: TRBD2
CDR3 DNA: TGTGCCAGCTCGAAGCGGGAATGGTACAATGAGCAGTTCTTC
CDR3 protein: CASSKREWYNEQFF

clone size: NA
J gene: TRBJ1-5
CDR3 length: 13
V gene: TRBV15
D gene: TRBD1
CDR3 DNA: TGTGCCACCAGGACAGGGAGCGGTCAGCCCCAGCATTTT
CDR3 protein: CATRTGSGQPQHF

clone size: NA
J gene: TRBJ2-7
CDR3 length: 14
V gene: TRBV4-1
D gene: TRBD1
CDR3 DNA: TGCGCCAGCAGCCCCGGGACAGTACCCTACGAGCAGTACTTC
CDR3 protein: CASSPGTVPYEQYF

clone size: NA
J gene: TRBJ1-1
CDR3 length: 13
V gene: TRBV6-5
D gene: NA
CDR3 DNA: TGTGCCAGCAGCTCCCCCGGGAACACTGAAGCTTTCTTT
CDR3 protein: CASSSPGNTEAFF

clone size: once
J gene: TRBJ1-2
CDR3 length: 17
V gene: TRBV28
D gene: TRBD1
CDR3 DNA: TGTGCCAGCCAGGAGGGGGCATTACAGGTATCCGCCTATGGCTACACCTTC
CDR3 protein: CASQEGALQVSAYGYTF

clone size: NA
J gene: TRBJ2-7
CDR3 length: 16
V gene: TRBV20-1
D gene: TRBD2
CDR3 DNA: TGCAGTGCTAGTAGTTCGGGACTAGCGGAGAGATACGAGCAGTACTTC
CDR3 protein: CSASSSGLAERYEQYF

clone size: NA
J gene: TRBJ1-6
CDR3 length: 12
V gene: TRBV2
D gene: NA
CDR3 DNA: TGTGCCAGCAGTGATGACTTCTCACCCCTCCACTTT
CDR3 protein: CASSDDFSPLHF

clone size: NA
J gene: TRBJ2-3
CDR3 length: 15
V gene: TRBV2
D gene: TRBD2
CDR3 DNA: TGTGCCAGCAGTATGACTAGCGGCAGTGCGGATACGCAGTATTTT
CDR3 protein: CASSMTSGSADTQYF

clone size: NA
J gene: TRBJ1-5
CDR3 length: 15
V gene: TRBV15
D gene: NA
CDR3 DNA: TGTGCCACCAGCTGGCGAGACAGGCTTGGGCAGCCCCAGCATTTT
CDR3 protein: CATSWRDRLGQPQHF

clone size: NA
J gene: TRBJ2-7
CDR3 length: 14
V gene: TRBV28
D gene: TRBD1
CDR3 DNA: TGTGCCAGCAGTCCCTCCCGGACAGGGTACGAGCAGTACTTC
CDR3 protein: CASSPSRTGYEQYF

clone size: NA
J gene: TRBJ2-7
CDR3 length: 14
V gene: TRBV6-5
D gene: TRBD1
CDR3 DNA: TGTGCCAGCAGTTCGGGACAGGGGATCGACGAGCAGTACTTC
CDR3 protein: CASSSGQGIDEQYF